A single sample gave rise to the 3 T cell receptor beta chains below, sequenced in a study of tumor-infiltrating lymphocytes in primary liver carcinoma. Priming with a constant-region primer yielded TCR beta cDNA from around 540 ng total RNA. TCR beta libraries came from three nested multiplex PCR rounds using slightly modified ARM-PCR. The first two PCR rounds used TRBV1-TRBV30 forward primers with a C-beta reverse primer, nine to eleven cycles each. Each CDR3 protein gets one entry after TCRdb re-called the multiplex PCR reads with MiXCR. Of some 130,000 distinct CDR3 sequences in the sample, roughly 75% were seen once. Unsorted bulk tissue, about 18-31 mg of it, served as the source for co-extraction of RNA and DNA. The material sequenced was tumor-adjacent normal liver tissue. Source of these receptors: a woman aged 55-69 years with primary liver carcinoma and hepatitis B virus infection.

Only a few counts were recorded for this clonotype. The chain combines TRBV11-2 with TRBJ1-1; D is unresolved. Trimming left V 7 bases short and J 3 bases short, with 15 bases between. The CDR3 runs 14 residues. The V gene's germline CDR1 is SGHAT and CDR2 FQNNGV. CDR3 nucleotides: TGTGCCAGCAATTTATTCGGGTCGGACACTGAAGCTTTCTTT. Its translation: CASNLFGSDTEAFF.

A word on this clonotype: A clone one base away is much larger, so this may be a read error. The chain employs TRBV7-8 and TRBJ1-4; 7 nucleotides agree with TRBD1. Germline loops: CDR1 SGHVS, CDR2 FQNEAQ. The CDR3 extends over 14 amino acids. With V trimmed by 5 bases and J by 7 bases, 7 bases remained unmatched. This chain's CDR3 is CASSTGEVSEKLFF. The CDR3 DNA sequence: TGTGCCAGCAGCACAGGGGAGGTCAGTGAAAAACTGTTTTTT.

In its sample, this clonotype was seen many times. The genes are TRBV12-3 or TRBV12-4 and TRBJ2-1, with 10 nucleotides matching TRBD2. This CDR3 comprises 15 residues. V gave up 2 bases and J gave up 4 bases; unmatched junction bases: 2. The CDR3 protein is CASSLWTSGYNEQFF. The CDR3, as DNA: TGTGCCAGCAGTTTATGGACTAGCGGATACAATGAGCAGTTCTTC.